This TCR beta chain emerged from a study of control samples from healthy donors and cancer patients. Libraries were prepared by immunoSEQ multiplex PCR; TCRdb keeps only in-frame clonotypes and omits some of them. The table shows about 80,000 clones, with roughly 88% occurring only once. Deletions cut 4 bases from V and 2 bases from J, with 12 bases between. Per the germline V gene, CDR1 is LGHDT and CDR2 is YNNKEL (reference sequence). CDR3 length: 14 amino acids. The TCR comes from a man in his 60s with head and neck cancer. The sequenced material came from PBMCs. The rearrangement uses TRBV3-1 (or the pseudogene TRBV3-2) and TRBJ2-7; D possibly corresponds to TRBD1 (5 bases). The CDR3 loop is CASSLAGATYEQYF. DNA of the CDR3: TGTGCCAGCAGCCTAGCTGGGGCGACCTACGAGCAGTACTTC.